This entry features one T cell receptor (beta chain) sequence. TCRdb reanalysed the RT-PCR reads using MiXCR and keeps one entry per CDR3 protein. The sample shows more than 600,000 distinct CDR3 sequences, 14% of them seen only once. Germline CDR1 and CDR2: SGHTA and FQGNSA. V dropped 5 bases and J dropped 3; count of bases not matched to a gene: 10. The CDR3 sequence is 15 residues long. Sequencing was carried out using memory CD4+ T cells from blood. The chain has TRBV7-2 and TRBJ2-7; 7 bases map to TRBD1. The origin of this receptor is a female donor in good health, serving as a healthy control. The CDR3 loop reads CASSHRTGRNYEQYF. The DNA of the CDR3 is TGTGCCAGCAGCCACCGGACAGGACGGAACTACGAGCAGTACTTC.